The rows below give T cell receptor beta chains drawn from one sample of a study of blood T cell repertoires in COVID-19. Clones were sequenced by immunoSEQ multiplex PCR, and TCRdb holds only the in-frame ones, with some missing. The sample includes about 40,000 clones, roughly 80% of them seen just once. Material: peripheral blood. These receptors were collected from a woman aged 60-70 years with acute or convalescent COVID-19. The CDR3 runs from the conserved cysteine through the conserved F or W. The D gene is left open where the match is weak. Where a row states a size, it is once, few, many or the class of an expanded clone; other rows omit it.

D gene	V gene	clone size	J gene	CDR3 DNA	CDR3 protein
TRBD2	TRBV29-1	NA	TRBJ2-1	TGCAGCGTCGCCGGGACTAGGTTTTTAAGTGAGCAGTTCTTC	CSVAGTRFLSEQFF
TRBD1	TRBV18	NA	TRBJ1-4	TGTGCCAGCTCACGTTTGACAGGGGGAACTAATGAAAAACTGTTTTTT	CASSRLTGGTNEKLFF
NA	TRBV7-9	NA	TRBJ1-4	TGTGCCAGCAGCTTAGGGCAGGGAACTAATGAAAAACTGTTTTTT	CASSLGQGTNEKLFF
TRBD2	TRBV9	NA	TRBJ2-3	TGTGCCAGCAGCGTAAGCTCTAGCGGGATCCGGGATACGCAGTATTTT	CASSVSSSGIRDTQYF
NA	TRBV2	few	TRBJ1-4	TGTGCCAGGGGGGGGACTACAACTAATGAAAAACTGTTTTTT	CARGGTTTNEKLFF
NA	TRBV7-3	NA	TRBJ1-1	TGTGCCAGCAGCTTGACAGCCCAGAACACTGAAGCTTTCTTT	CASSLTAQNTEAFF
TRBD2	TRBV7-6	NA	TRBJ2-1	TGTGCCAGCAGCTTAGGACTAGCGAGTAACAATGAGCAGTTCTTC	CASSLGLASNNEQFF
NA	TRBV12-3/TRBV12-4	few	TRBJ1-1	TGTGCCAGCAGACCACCGGGTGTCACTGAAGCTTTCTTT	CASRPPGVTEAFF
TRBD2	TRBV28	few	TRBJ2-7	TGTGCCAGCGGGACCGGGGGGAGCTACGAGCAGTACTTC	CASGTGGSYEQYF
NA	TRBV2	NA	TRBJ1-3	TGTGCCAGCAGTGCCCGCCTTGGGGTTGTAGGGGCTACGAACACCATATATTTT	CASSARLGVVGATNTIYF
TRBD2	TRBV5-6	NA	TRBJ2-5	TGTGCCAGCAGCCTCCTGGGGCGGGAGTTAGAGACCCAGTACTTC	CASSLLGRELETQYF
TRBD1	TRBV7-9	NA	TRBJ1-1	TGTGCCAGCAGCATCAGGACAGGGGTGAACACTGAAGCTTTCTTT	CASSIRTGVNTEAFF
NA	TRBV5-4	NA	TRBJ2-5	TGTGCCAGCAGCTTACTCGACAGCCAAGAGACCCAGTACTTC	CASSLLDSQETQYF
NA	TRBV19	NA	TRBJ1-5	TGTGCCAGTAGTATATCAGGGGCAGGTCAGCCCCAGCATTTT	CASSISGAGQPQHF
NA	TRBV27	NA	TRBJ2-2	TGTGCCAGCAGTTTATTCAGGGTTAACACCGGGGAGCTGTTTTTT	CASSLFRVNTGELFF
NA	TRBV7-2	NA	TRBJ2-2	TGTGCCAGCAGCTTAGGAGGGATTAACACCGGGGAGCTGTTTTTT	CASSLGGINTGELFF
NA	TRBV7-3	NA	TRBJ2-7	TGTGCCAGCAGCTTACAAGGCGGTGGGTACGAGCAGTACTTC	CASSLQGGGYEQYF
NA	TRBV20-1	few	TRBJ1-6	TGCAGTGCTAGTTATGACAGGAATCGGTCACCCCTCCACTTT	CSASYDRNRSPLHF
NA	TRBV6-5	NA	TRBJ1-2	TGTGCCAGCAGTCCTGCGGTCGGTAGGGGATATGGCTACACCTTC	CASSPAVGRGYGYTF
TRBD1	TRBV28	once	TRBJ2-6	TGTGCCAGCAGAGGGACAGGGGCATCTGGGGCCAACGTCCTGACTTTC	CASRGTGASGANVLTF
NA	TRBV4-2	NA	TRBJ2-4	TGTGCCAGCAGCCAAGATGGCGGGGTGACCAAAAACATTCAGTACTTC	CASSQDGGVTKNIQYF
TRBD1	TRBV19	NA	TRBJ1-2	TGTGCCAGTAGTATCATGGCCCTGGGCAGGGGGCAAGGAGGCTACACCTTC	CASSIMALGRGQGGYTF
NA	TRBV7-2	NA	TRBJ2-2	TGTGCCAGCAGCTTATTCGGTAGCGGAGTTGGGGAGCTGTTTTTT	CASSLFGSGVGELFF
NA	TRBV5-1	NA	TRBJ2-4	TGCGCCAGCAGCTTGGCGGGTTACGGAAACATTCAGTACTTC	CASSLAGYGNIQYF
TRBD1	TRBV4-2	NA	TRBJ1-6	TGTGCCAGCAGCCAACGGGACAGGGTTAATTCACCCCTCCACTTT	CASSQRDRVNSPLHF
TRBD2	TRBV7-2	NA	TRBJ2-3	TGTGCCAGCAGGCCCGCCTGGGCTAGCGGGATTAAGGGGGATACGCAGTATTTT	CASRPAWASGIKGDTQYF
TRBD1	TRBV2	NA	TRBJ1-4	TGTGCCAGCAGCGACAGGGTCAGGGAAAAACTGTTTTTT	CASSDRVREKLFF
NA	TRBV30	NA	TRBJ1-1	TGTGCCTGGAGTCGGACAGAACAAGCTTTCTTT	CAWSRTEQAFF
NA	TRBV7-2	NA	TRBJ2-5	TGTGCCAGCAGCTTCGCCGGGGAGACCCAGTACTTC	CASSFAGETQYF
NA	TRBV11-2	NA	TRBJ1-2	TGTGCCAGCAGCTCCCTTAGTGGGGGGACGTTTGGCTACACCTTC	CASSSLSGGTFGYTF
NA	TRBV10-2	NA	TRBJ2-7	TGCGCCAGCAGTGAGTCAGGTGGGAGTGGCTACGAGCAGTACTTC	CASSESGGSGYEQYF
NA	TRBV5-1	NA	TRBJ2-3	TGCGCCAGCAGCTACAGGACGGAAAGCACAGATACGCAGTATTTT	CASSYRTESTDTQYF